These 20 T cell receptor beta chains were all obtained from the same sample, sequenced in a study of T cells in Graves' hyperthyroidism and ophthalmopathy. RNA transcripts yielded amplified TCR beta CDR3 regions. In the first-round RT-PCR of the TCR CDR3, the HTBI primer set was used. TCRdb itself ran the multiplex PCR reads through MiXCR, one entry per CDR3 protein. In the table there are approximately 710,000 distinct CDR3 sequences, 17% of which are singletons. Sequencing was carried out using blood. Receptor source: a man aged 45-65 years with Graves' hyperthyroidism.

The chain has TRBV12-3 or TRBV12-4 and TRBJ1-3; no definite D call. Trimming took off 5 bases at V and 0 bases at J, with 11 bases between the two ends. The CDR3 is made up of 15 amino acids. CDR3 in amino acids: CASSTATGSGNTIYF. The CDR3 bases are TGTGCCAGCAGTACCGCGACTGGCTCTGGAAACACCATATATTTT.

This chain uses TRBV6-1 with TRBJ1-5; no firm D call. Trimming removed 8 bases at V and 2 bases at J, with 10 bases between. The CDR3 has 13 residues. Germline V gene data show CDR1 as MNHNS and CDR2 as SASEGT. The CDR3 loop is CASQVDRNQPQHF. The CDR3, as DNA: TGTGCCAGCCAGGTGGATCGCAATCAGCCCCAGCATTTT.

V gene TRBV18 combines with J gene TRBJ2-1; 10 bases are a match to TRBD2. V shed 1 base and J 0 bases; nucleotides not matched to a gene: 3. Germline CDR1 reads KGHSH; CDR2 reads LQKENI. The CDR3 length is 17 residues. CDR3 region: CASSPRGLASSYNEQFF. The CDR3 DNA reads as TGTGCCAGCTCACCACGGGGACTAGCGAGCTCCTACAATGAGCAGTTCTTC.

This clonotype was counted ten times or more. V and J are TRBV12-3 or TRBV12-4 and TRBJ2-5; D gene uncertain. The CDR3 spans 15 residues. With 3 bases removed from V and 0 bases from J, the gap between germline ends came to 11 bases. The DNA for the CDR3 is TGTGCCAGCAGTTTTTTCGACATGTACCAAGAGACCCAGTACTTC. This translates into CASSFFDMYQETQYF.

The chain uses TRBV28 and TRBJ2-2, with D possibly being TRBD2 (5 bases). V lost 6 bases and J 4 bases, leaving 18 bases between the germline ends. The CDR3 is made up of 16 amino acids. Per germline, CDR1 MDHEN and CDR2 SYDVKM. For the CDR3, the DNA is TGTGCCAGCAGCCCCGGGATTTTAGGAGGCACCGGGGAGCTGTTTTTT. Amino acids: CASSPGILGGTGELFF.

This clonotype has a handful of counts. V and J are TRBV5-1 and TRBJ2-3, with 8 bases matching TRBD1. This CDR3 has 14 residues. Germline CDR1 is SGHRS and CDR2 is YFSETQ. The J segment lost 6 bases and the V segment lost 0 bases, leaving 3 bases of the junction unmatched. CDR3 region: CASSLGDRFDTQYF. The CDR3 nucleotides are TGCGCCAGCAGCTTGGGGGACAGGTTCGATACGCAGTATTTT.

V usage is TRBV19 and J usage is TRBJ2-3; 14 nucleotides align to TRBD2. CDR3 size: 21 residues. The V segment lost 3 bases and the J segment 4 bases; nucleotides outside the gene matches: 18. Germline CDR1 reads LNHDA; CDR2 reads SQIVND (reference sequence). This CDR3 is CASSIGTGEPGLAGDPDTQYF. CDR3 sequence (DNA): TGTGCCAGTAGTATCGGGACAGGTGAACCGGGACTAGCGGGAGACCCAGATACGCAGTATTTT.

Ten or more counts support this clonotype. The chain recombines TRBV5-1 with TRBJ1-2, with 7 positions matching TRBD1. The germline V gene has CDR1 SGHRS and CDR2 YFSETQ. V was clipped by 3 bases and J by 4 bases; unmatched bases: 9. The length of the CDR3 is 15 residues. The CDR3 is CASSWYRGFGYGYTF. CDR3 nucleotides: TGCGCCAGCAGCTGGTACAGGGGATTCGGCTATGGCTACACCTTC.

This clonotype was counted at least ten times. J is TRBJ1-5 and V is TRBV28, with 8 positions matching TRBD1. Trimming cost V 3 bases and J 3 bases; bases outside gene matches: 4. Germline loops: CDR1 MDHEN, CDR2 SYDVKM. This CDR3 comprises 15 residues. CDR3 sequence: CASSLDRVVNQPQHF. The CDR3 region has the DNA TGTGCCAGCAGTTTGGACAGGGTGGTCAATCAGCCCCAGCATTTT.

This clonotype was recorded at least ten times. V and J are TRBV24-1 and TRBJ1-1; 7 nucleotides agree with TRBD1. With 2 bases clipped from V and 4 bases from J, the junction kept 6 bases outside the gene matches. This CDR3 comprises 15 residues. Germline CDR1 reads KGHDR; CDR2 reads SFDVKD. CDR3 DNA: TGTGCCACCAGTGATTCGACAGGGTTCGGCACTGAAGCTTTCTTT. Protein: CATSDSTGFGTEAFF.

This clonotype was recorded a few times. The chain uses TRBV4-1 and TRBJ1-1; 11 bases fit TRBD1. In germline, CDR1 is MGHRA, CDR2 YSYEKL. CDR3 length: 15 residues. The J segment lost 5 bases and the V segment lost 3 bases, leaving 5 bases of the junction unmatched. The CDR3 reads CASSHLGQGATEAFF. The CDR3 coding sequence is TGCGCCAGCAGCCACCTCGGACAGGGGGCGACTGAAGCTTTCTTT.

This clonotype was seen ten or more times. The rearrangement uses TRBV5-1 and TRBJ1-1; TRBD1 agrees at 10 bases. Trimming at V came to 5 bases and at J to 5 bases, leaving 6 bases not matched to a gene. The CDR3 covers 14 residues. Germline V gene data show CDR1 as SGHRS and CDR2 as YFSETQ. The CDR3 coding sequence is TGCGCCAGCAGGACAGGGGGCGCGGGGACTGAAGCTTTCTTT. Protein: CASRTGGAGTEAFF.

The sample holds many counts of this clonotype. The junction does not match germline at one end; this may be a read error. This chain joins TRBV2 and TRBJ2-2, with D unclear. The CDR3 length is 16 residues. Looked up from germline, CDR1 is SNHLY and CDR2 is FYNNEI. As DNA, the CDR3 is TGTACCAGCACCAGAGTATCTAATCTCGACACCGGGGAGCTGTTTTTT. Protein: CTSTRVSNLDTGELFF.

This clonotype was detected many times. The chain is built from TRBV12-3 or TRBV12-4 and TRBJ2-5; D possibly matches TRBD1 or TRBD2 (5 bases each). There are 12 residues in the CDR3. The V end was cut by 7 bases, the J end by 2 bases, with 8 bases between. The CDR3 nucleotides read TGTGCCAGCACCTGGGGGCAAGAGACCCAGTACTTC. Its translation is CASTWGQETQYF.

In this sample, this clonotype turned up a few times. The chain carries TRBV29-1 and TRBJ2-7, with a weak D call TRBD2 (5 bases). CDR1 SQVTM and CDR2 ANQGSEA come from the germline V gene. CDR3 size: 17 residues. Trimming cost V 1 base and J 4 bases, with 23 bases left between them. Here the CDR3 reads CSVEGNPVGPGSYEQYF. Written as DNA, the CDR3 is TGCAGCGTTGAAGGAAACCCGGTAGGACCGGGGTCTTACGAGCAGTACTTC.

The chain joins TRBV2 to TRBJ2-7; D unresolved. Germline assignment: CDR1 SNHLY and CDR2 FYNNEI. The CDR3 has 14 amino acids. The V gene lost 6 bases and the J gene lost 6 bases, with 18 bases spanning the gap. The CDR3, as DNA: TGTGCCAGCAGCTTAGGCAGTCCTCCCTTCGAGCAGTACTTC. This encodes CASSLGSPPFEQYF. Filled out from reference TRBV2 and TRBJ2-7, the complete variable domain reads EPEVTQTPSHQVTQMGQEVILRCVPISNHLYFYWYRQILGQKVEFLVSFYNNEISEKSEIFDDQFSVERPDGSNFTLKIRSTKLEDSAMYFCASSLGSPPFEQYFGPGTRLTVT.

At least ten counts were recorded for this clonotype. The V and J genes are TRBV9 and TRBJ2-5; TRBD1 matches 8 bases. Looked up from germline, CDR1 is SGDLS and CDR2 is YYNGEE. The CDR3 sequence is 16 residues long. V was clipped by 4 bases and J by 3 bases; unmatched bases: 11. The CDR3 here is CASSPGRMGQEETQYF. For the CDR3, the DNA is TGTGCCAGCAGCCCCGGTAGAATGGGACAGGAAGAGACCCAGTACTTC.

The sample holds many counts of this clonotype. The gene calls are TRBV20-1 and TRBJ1-1; 9 bases are shared with TRBD1. CDR3 length equals 17 residues. Per the germline V gene, CDR1 is DFQATT and CDR2 is SNEGSKA (reference sequence). Losses at the gene ends were 0 bases for V and 8 bases for J; bases not matched to a gene: 16. The CDR3 loop reads CSARDQDGDRAIGEAFF. CDR3 DNA: TGCAGTGCTAGAGATCAAGATGGGGACAGGGCCATTGGGGAAGCTTTCTTT.

In its sample, this clonotype was seen many times. This chain uses TRBV28 with TRBJ2-7; TRBD1 aligns across 8 bases. This CDR3 comprises 14 residues. Germline trimming cut 4 bases from V and 0 bases from J; bases unmatched to any gene: 2. CDR1 and CDR2 (germline): MDHEN, SYDVKM. CDR3 protein: CASSWDRSSYEQYF. CDR3 coding DNA: TGTGCCAGCAGTTGGGACAGGAGCTCCTACGAGCAGTACTTC.

At least ten counts were recorded for this clonotype. DNA of the CDR3: TGTGCCAGTAGTATAGGAGGGGGCGGCGGACAAGGCGGCTACACCTTC. Protein: CASSIGGGGGQGGYTF. The chain recombines TRBV19 with TRBJ1-2; TRBD1 matches at 7 bases. The CDR3 consists of 16 residues. The germline gives CDR1 LNHDA, CDR2 SQIVND (reference sequence). The V gene end was trimmed by 1 base and the J gene end by 8 bases; junction bases not matched to a gene: 13.